Following are 25 T cell receptor beta chains from one sample sequenced in a study of cytomegalovirus exposure and HLA in healthy donors. PCR employed 60 Vbeta and 13 Jbeta primers. Sequencing was performed with immunoSEQ multiplex PCR; in TCRdb, only in-frame clones are kept and a portion is missing. This table has about 160,000 clones, around 76% appearing once. The material sequenced was PBMCs. The source is a female donor in good health and CMV-seronegative.

The chain links TRBV13 to TRBJ2-7; 10 positions match TRBD2. The germline V gene has CDR1 PRHDT and CDR2 FYEKMQ (reference sequence). CDR3 length: 15 amino acids. V shed 0 bases, J shed 5 bases, and the junction held 4 bases outside the gene matches. In nucleotides, the CDR3 is TGTGCCAGCAGCTTAGGGAGCGGGACTAGCGACGAGCAGTACTTC. Its translation: CASSLGSGTSDEQYF.

The gene calls are TRBV7-6 and TRBJ2-1; weak D call: TRBD2 (8 bases). Per the germline V gene, CDR1 is SGHVS and CDR2 is FNYEAQ. This CDR3 comprises 15 residues. Trimming stripped 8 bases from V and 4 bases from J, with 18 bases between. The CDR3 spells CASSGGTAAYNEQFF. The DNA for the CDR3 is TGTGCCAGCTCGGGGGGGACAGCAGCGTACAATGAGCAGTTCTTC.

V and J are TRBV6-5 and TRBJ1-2; D is unclear. Trimming shortened V by 6 bases and J by 3 bases, and 8 bases separated the two germline ends. The CDR3 is 12 residues long. The germline CDR1 and CDR2 sequences are MNHEY and SVGAGI. CDR3 DNA: TGTGCCAGCAGGGGCGTCGACTATGGCTACACCTTC. It encodes CASRGVDYGYTF.

This clone has a handful of counts. V is TRBV7-8 and J is TRBJ1-2; D ambiguous. Between the trimmed V and J ends, which lost 1 base and 13 bases, there was a span of 19 bases. Per the germline V gene, CDR1 is SGHVS and CDR2 is FQNEAQ. This CDR3 contains 14 residues. The CDR3 is CASSLGILGGIGTF. In DNA form, the CDR3 reads TGTGCCAGCAGCTTAGGTATCTTAGGAGGAATCGGCACCTTC. The whole variable domain, filled in from reference TRBV7-8 and TRBJ1-2, reads GAGVSQSPRYKVAKRGQDVALRCDPISGHVSLFWYQQALGQGPEFLTYFQNEAQLDKSGLPSDRFFAERPEGSVSTLKIQRTQQEDSAVYLCASSLGILGGIGTFGSGTRLTVV.

The chain is built from TRBV7-9 and TRBJ1-5, with unresolved D. Germline assignment: CDR1 SEHNR and CDR2 FQNEAQ (reference sequence). The V end lost 2 bases, the J end lost 6 bases, and 11 bases lay between the germline ends. This CDR3 has 14 amino acids. The CDR3 is CASSLMAGSQPQHF. The CDR3 nucleotides read TGTGCCAGCAGCTTAATGGCGGGATCTCAGCCCCAGCATTTT.

This chain uses TRBV5-4 with TRBJ2-2; a weak D match, TRBD1 (5 bases). V shed 3 bases and J shed 0 bases, with 9 bases lying between them. CDR1 and CDR2 from the germline V gene are SGHNT and YYREEE (reference sequence). This CDR3 has 15 amino acids. The DNA of the CDR3 is TGTGCCAGCAGCTCCCGGACACCGAACACCGGGGAGCTGTTTTTT. Translation gives CASSSRTPNTGELFF.

V and J are TRBV7-9 and TRBJ2-7, with a weak D call TRBD2 (6 bases). The CDR3 extends over 15 amino acids. V lost 1 base, J lost 4 bases, and 14 bases lay in between. The germline V gene has CDR1 SEHNR and CDR2 FQNEAQ (reference sequence). For the CDR3, the DNA is TGTGCCAGCAGCTTAGGGCGGGGTACCCTTTACGAGCAGTACTTC. Amino acids: CASSLGRGTLYEQYF.

This clone turned up a few times. The rearrangement joins TRBV2 to TRBJ1-2; TRBD1 agrees at 7 bases. The CDR3 loop spans 14 amino acids. The V gene's germline CDR1 is SNHLY and CDR2 FYNNEI. V lost 7 bases, J lost 4 bases, and 9 bases stayed unmatched. The CDR3: CASILWGQSYGYTF. The CDR3 DNA follows: TGTGCCAGCATCCTCTGGGGACAGAGCTATGGCTACACCTTC.

This chain links TRBV5-1 with TRBJ2-1; the match to TRBD1 covers 7 bases. The CDR3 covers 13 residues. In germline, CDR1 is SGHRS, CDR2 YFSETQ. Trimming at V came to 4 bases and at J to 5 bases, leaving 3 bases not matched to a gene. CDR3 DNA: TGCGCCAGCAGCCGGGACAGCGACAATGAGCAGTTCTTC. Translated, it gives CASSRDSDNEQFF.

The CDR3 here is CASSQASGANTQYF. Written as DNA, the CDR3 is TGCGCCAGCAGCCAAGCCAGCGGGGCAAATACGCAGTATTTT. The J gene is TRBJ2-3, the V gene TRBV4-1; 7 nucleotides align to TRBD2. CDR1 is MGHRA, CDR2 YSYEKL, per germline. V gave up 1 base and J gave up 7 bases; unmatched junction bases: 5. The CDR3 has 14 residues.

The gene calls are TRBV7-9 and TRBJ1-6; a possible D gene is TRBD1 (6 bases). The CDR3 is 15 residues long. Trimming took 5 bases from V and 4 from J, leaving 12 bases between them. The germline CDR1 and CDR2 sequences are SEHNR and FQNEAQ (reference sequence). The CDR3: CASSAQGAYNSPLHF. The CDR3 DNA reads as TGTGCCAGCAGCGCACAGGGCGCGTATAATTCACCCCTCCACTTT.

This clone was seen a handful of times. This sequence joins TRBV6-5 and TRBJ2-7, with 9 bases that match TRBD1. The length of the CDR3 is 15 residues. Unmatched junction bases numbered 7, after V lost 2 bases and J lost 5 bases. The V gene's germline CDR1 is MNHEY and CDR2 SVGAGI. CDR3 DNA: TGTGCCAGCAGTTACAGGTTCACAGGGGGCGACGAGCAGTACTTC. Translating gives CASSYRFTGGDEQYF.

This clone is labeled medium-sized. The chain links TRBV6-4 to TRBJ2-2, with TRBD2 identical over 8 bases. V gave up 2 bases and J gave up 4 bases; unmatched junction bases: 0. From germline, CDR1 is MRHNA and CDR2 SNTAGT. The CDR3 sequence is 14 residues long. CDR3 residues: CASSDGTSTGELFF. CDR3 DNA: TGTGCCAGCAGTGACGGGACTAGCACCGGGGAGCTGTTTTTT.

This clone was counted between two and nine times. The rearrangement uses TRBV2 and TRBJ1-2; 12 bases are shared with TRBD1. The CDR3 is made up of 16 amino acids. With V trimmed by 5 bases and J by 2 bases, 6 bases remained unmatched. Germline V gives CDR1 SNHLY, CDR2 FYNNEI. In DNA, the CDR3 is TGTGCCAGCAGTCGGGACAGGGGGCCCTCAAACTATGGCTACACCTTC. The encoded protein is CASSRDRGPSNYGYTF.

V is TRBV6-5 and J is TRBJ1-1; unclear D gene. CDR1 is MNHEY and CDR2 is SVGAGI in the germline V gene. Between the trimmed V and J ends, which lost 6 bases and 0 bases, there was a span of 14 bases. The CDR3 covers 15 residues. Here the CDR3 DNA reads TGTGCCAGCAGACGGCCGGGAGGGCTGAACACTGAAGCTTTCTTT. It is translated as CASRRPGGLNTEAFF.

The J gene is TRBJ2-5, the V gene TRBV9; 8 bases are a match to TRBD2. This CDR3 has 17 residues. CDR1 is SGDLS and CDR2 is YYNGEE in the germline V gene. After removal of 4 bases from V and 0 bases from J, the junction contained 11 bases not matched to a gene. In nucleotides, the CDR3 is TGTGCCAGCAGCCCCGGTGGCGGGGGGTCCTACCAAGAGACCCAGTACTTC. It encodes CASSPGGGGSYQETQYF.

This chain uses TRBV25-1 with TRBJ2-5, with 9 bases aligning to TRBD2. Germline V gene lookup returns CDR1 MGHDK and CDR2 SYGVNS. The CDR3 runs to 16 residues. Trimming took 6 bases from V and 1 from J; bases not matched to a gene: 9. CDR3 in amino acids: CASSSRGGRVQETQYF. In DNA, the CDR3 is TGTGCCAGCAGCTCGCGGGGGGGGCGCGTCCAAGAGACCCAGTACTTC.

The rearrangement joins TRBV5-1 to TRBJ2-7; 8 nucleotides agree with TRBD2. The germline CDR1 and CDR2 sequences are SGHRS and YFSETQ. This CDR3 contains 15 residues. The J segment lost 5 bases and the V segment lost 3 bases, leaving 10 bases of the junction unmatched. This CDR3 reads CASSSVAGWEDEQYF. The CDR3 coding sequence is TGCGCCAGCAGCTCGGTAGCGGGATGGGAGGACGAGCAGTACTTC.

The rearrangement uses TRBV11-3 and TRBJ2-1, with 12 bases identical to TRBD2. The CDR3 loop spans 13 amino acids. The germline CDR1 and CDR2 sequences are SGHNT and YENEEA. Losses at the gene ends were 3 bases for V and 10 bases for J; bases not matched to a gene: 1. The CDR3 loop is CASSFGTSGEQFF. CDR3 coding DNA: TGTGCCAGCAGCTTCGGGACTAGCGGGGAGCAGTTCTTC.

The V gene is TRBV10-3, the J gene TRBJ2-5; TRBD1 aligns across 7 bases. J lost 5 bases, V lost 6 bases, and 6 bases had no gene match. Germline CDR1 is ENHRY and CDR2 is SYGVKD. CDR3 length: 13 residues. This CDR3 reads CAISRQGRETQYF. DNA of the CDR3: TGTGCCATCAGCAGACAGGGTCGGGAGACCCAGTACTTC.

The rearrangement joins TRBV25-1 to TRBJ1-1; no definite D call. V was pared by 4 bases and J by 3 bases, with 6 bases between. This CDR3 spans 12 amino acids. Looked up from germline, CDR1 is MGHDK and CDR2 is SYGVNS. CDR3 nucleotides: TGTGCCAGCAGTGGGGCAGACACTGAAGCTTTCTTT. Protein sequence: CASSGADTEAFF.

This chain joins TRBV15 and TRBJ2-2; weak D call: TRBD2 (5 bases). Germline values: CDR1 LNHNV, CDR2 YYDKDF (reference sequence). The CDR3 is 17 residues long. Trimming cost V 5 bases and J 5 bases, with 21 bases left between them. CDR3 sequence: CATSRGPRGTLTGELFF. In DNA form, the CDR3 reads TGTGCCACCAGCCGAGGCCCCCGGGGAACTTTAACCGGGGAGCTGTTTTTT.

The chain uses TRBV5-1 and TRBJ2-3; 14 nucleotides match TRBD2. V shed 2 bases and J 0 bases; nucleotides not matched to a gene: 5. Germline V CDR1 and CDR2: SGHRS, YFSETQ. There are 18 residues in the CDR3. DNA for the CDR3: TGCGCCAGCAGCTTCGGACTAGCGGGGGGCTATAGCACAGATACGCAGTATTTT. It is translated as CASSFGLAGGYSTDTQYF.

This clone was recorded a few times. V usage is TRBV10-3 and J usage is TRBJ2-5; D perhaps matches TRBD2 (5 bases). The CDR3 extends over 12 amino acids. Trimming removed 4 bases at V and 4 bases at J, with 7 bases between. CDR1 is ENHRY, CDR2 SYGVKD, per germline. The CDR3 DNA follows: TGTGCCATCAGTGGGGCGGGAGAGACCCAGTACTTC. Encoded protein: CAISGAGETQYF.

As concerns this clone: The same CDR3 is also encoded by other DNA sequences in this sample. The V gene is TRBV19, the J gene TRBJ1-5; TRBD1 is a possible D gene (5 bases). This CDR3 region has 14 residues. CDR1 is LNHDA, CDR2 SQIVND, per germline (reference sequence). V dropped 3 bases and J dropped 4 bases, with 10 bases sitting between them. CDR3 coding DNA: TGTGCCAGTAGTATTCTGGGGGGTAATCAGCCCCAGCATTTT. As protein: CASSILGGNQPQHF.